Each of the 7 T cell receptor beta chains below was sequenced from the same sample in a study of response to subunit inactivated influenza vaccine. TCRdb re-analysed the RT-PCR reads in MiXCR, keeping a single row per CDR3 protein. Found here are 300,000 to 350,000 distinct CDR3 sequences, about a fifth of them singletons; the top ten hold about 10%. The sample in question was PBMCs from blood, obtained roughly 20 months after vaccination. The receptors come from a man aged 50-75 years who received an inactivated influenza vaccine.

The chain has TRBV12-3 or TRBV12-4 and TRBJ2-5; tentative D call: TRBD1 (6 bases). The CDR3 sequence is 14 residues long. Trimming took 7 bases from V and 1 from J, leaving 13 bases between them. This CDR3 is CASISGTSQETQYF. The CDR3 nucleotides are TGTGCCAGCATTTCCGGGACATCCCAAGAGACCCAGTACTTC.

This clonotype was seen only a few times. The chain has TRBV20-1 and TRBJ1-1, with no clear D. CDR1 is DFQATT, CDR2 SNEGSKA, per germline (reference sequence). V was trimmed by 0 bases and J by 4 bases, leaving 12 bases between them. This CDR3 has 14 residues. The CDR3 DNA reads as TGCAGTGCTAGAGAACCGGGGATGGGCACTGAAGCTTTCTTT. Amino acid sequence: CSAREPGMGTEAFF.

The table lists this clonotype with a few counts. This chain connects TRBV12-3 or TRBV12-4 to TRBJ2-5; D is unclear. The CDR3 is 13 amino acids. The V end lost 3 bases, the J end lost 0 bases, and 5 bases lay between the germline ends. The CDR3 region is CASSLSDQETQYF. In DNA form, the CDR3 reads TGTGCCAGCAGTTTGAGTGACCAAGAGACCCAGTACTTC.

The chain links TRBV4-3 to TRBJ2-1; TRBD2 matches 10 bases. Germline loops: CDR1 LGHNA, CDR2 YSLEER. With V trimmed by 4 bases and J by 0 bases, 6 bases remained unmatched. The CDR3 loop spans 17 amino acids. The CDR3 sequence is CASSRGTSASSYNEQFF. CDR3 bases: TGCGCCAGCAGCCGGGGGACTAGCGCGAGCTCCTACAATGAGCAGTTCTTC.

This clonotype appeared a few times. The chain couples TRBV2 to TRBJ2-1; 9 bases fit TRBD2. The CDR3 totals 14 residues. CDR1 and CDR2 (germline): SNHLY, FYNNEI. V was pared by 3 bases and J by 6 bases, with 3 bases of the junction left unmatched. The CDR3 sequence is CASSEAGGRNEQFF. CDR3 nucleotides: TGTGCCAGCAGTGAGGCGGGGGGGCGCAATGAGCAGTTCTTC.

This clonotype was seen a few times. CDR3 coding DNA: TGCAGCGTGACAGGGGGCCCGTACCAAGAGACCCAGTACTTC. It encodes CSVTGGPYQETQYF. The genes are TRBV29-1 and TRBJ2-5; 10 bases map to TRBD1. In germline, CDR1 is SQVTM, CDR2 ANQGSEA. J lost 0 bases, V lost 6 bases, and 4 bases had no gene match. The CDR3 has 14 amino acids.

The chain recombines TRBV4-1 with TRBJ2-1, with 7 bases lining up with TRBD2. The CDR3 extends over 16 amino acids. V dropped 0 bases and J dropped 2; count of bases not matched to a gene: 4. Looked up from germline, CDR1 is MGHRA and CDR2 is YSYEKL. The CDR3 is CASSQDPAGAYNEQFF. In nucleotides, the CDR3 is TGCGCCAGCAGCCAAGATCCGGCGGGAGCCTACAATGAGCAGTTCTTC.